The next 11 T cell receptor beta chains were all read from a single sample in a study of CD8+ T cells in alopecia areata. The treatment denotes: oral pan-JAK inhibitor, 5-10 mg twice daily. TCR sequencing used cDNA made by reverse transcription of extracted RNA. Here immunoSEQ multiplex PCR was the method, and the copy in TCRdb shows in-frame clones only, minus some. This table holds 190,000 or so clones, roughly 61% found once. Sequenced here: CD8+ T cells sorted from blood, sampled at week 24, from a patient treated with tofacitinib. The receptors were gathered from a human donor with alopecia areata.

V usage is TRBV29-1 and J usage is TRBJ2-6, with a tentative D call TRBD1 (5 bases). The germline gives CDR1 SQVTM, CDR2 ANQGSEA. Between the trimmed V and J ends, which lost 3 bases and 4 bases, there was a span of 13 bases. The CDR3 runs 15 residues. CDR3 sequence (DNA): TGCAGCGTTGACTCAAGGGGTACCGGGGCCAACGTCCTGACTTTC. It is translated as CSVDSRGTGANVLTF.

The V gene is TRBV2, the J gene TRBJ2-1, with 12 nucleotides matching TRBD2. V shed 2 bases, J shed 7 bases, and the junction held 3 bases outside the gene matches. The length of the CDR3 is 15 residues. Germline lookup yields CDR1 SNHLY and CDR2 FYNNEI. The CDR3 nucleotides are TGTGCCAGCAGTGAAACTAGCGGGGGGATAAATGAGCAGTTCTTC. Translated: CASSETSGGINEQFF. The full variable domain, rest sourced from reference TRBV2 and TRBJ2-1, is EPEVTQTPSHQVTQMGQEVILRCVPISNHLYFYWYRQILGQKVEFLVSFYNNEISEKSEIFDDQFSVERPDGSNFTLKIRSTKLEDSAMYFCASSETSGGINEQFFGPGTRLTVL.

The chain couples TRBV25-1 to TRBJ1-6, with TRBD1 identical over 7 bases. CDR1 is MGHDK and CDR2 is SYGVNS in the germline V gene. The CDR3 runs to 13 residues. V lost 8 bases, J lost 6 bases, and 4 bases stayed unmatched. CDR3 sequence: CASEQGFNSPLHF. For the CDR3, the DNA is TGTGCCAGCGAACAGGGGTTTAATTCACCCCTCCACTTT.

This chain joins TRBV10-3 and TRBJ1-5; D unclear. Trimming removed 3 bases from V and 4 bases from J, with 13 bases in between. CDR1 is ENHRY, CDR2 SYGVKD, per germline. The CDR3 sequence is 15 residues long. CDR3: CAISDNPQGNQPQHF. The CDR3 coding sequence is TGTGCCATCAGTGATAACCCGCAAGGAAATCAGCCCCAGCATTTT.

Here the CDR3 DNA reads TGTGCCTCAGGACACCCGAGACCTTACGAGCAGTACTTC. Amino acid sequence: CASGHPRPYEQYF. V usage is TRBV27 and J usage is TRBJ2-7, with D maybe TRBD1 (5 bases). This CDR3 is built from 13 residues. Between the trimmed V and J ends, which lost 11 bases and 4 bases, there was a span of 18 bases. The germline V gene encodes CDR1 MNHEY and CDR2 SMNVEV (reference sequence).

The rearrangement uses TRBV13 and TRBJ2-7; D is ambiguous. V was pared by 0 bases and J by 6 bases, with 3 bases between. This CDR3 spans 11 amino acids. Germline V gene lookup returns CDR1 PRHDT and CDR2 FYEKMQ (reference sequence). CDR3 sequence reads: CASSLGREQYF. The CDR3 coding sequence is TGTGCCAGCAGCTTAGGCCGCGAGCAGTACTTC.

This CDR3 reads CAWSVNRIRIQYF. CDR3 nucleotide sequence: TGTGCCTGGAGTGTTAACAGGATCCGGATCCAGTACTTC. The chain recombines TRBV30 with TRBJ2-5, with D perhaps TRBD1 (5 bases). There are 13 residues in the CDR3. CDR1 GTSNPN and CDR2 SVGIG come from the germline V gene (reference sequence). V was cut by 0 bases and J by 10 bases, with 15 bases left in between.

Concerning this clone: Different DNA sequences within this sample yield the same CDR3. The chain has TRBV19 and TRBJ1-1; D gene unclear. CDR1 and CDR2 from the germline V gene are LNHDA and SQIVND (reference sequence). Trimming shortened V by 1 base and J by 1 base, and 4 bases separated the two germline ends. The CDR3 has 13 amino acids. The CDR3 DNA sequence: TGTGCCAGTAGTATAGGTGGGAACACTGAAGCTTTCTTT. It specifies CASSIGGNTEAFF.

The chain uses TRBV2 and TRBJ1-4; maybe TRBD1 (5 bases). V dropped 4 bases and J dropped 6 bases, with 12 bases sitting between them. The CDR3 length is 14 residues. CDR1 is SNHLY and CDR2 is FYNNEI in the germline V gene. Here the CDR3 DNA reads TGTGCCAGCAGTGGACAGCCTACCGATGAAAAACTGTTTTTT. Its protein is CASSGQPTDEKLFF.

This chain connects TRBV7-9 to TRBJ2-5, with D possibly TRBD1 on 5 matching bases. This CDR3 region has 16 residues. The V and J ends lost 4 bases and 0 bases respectively, with 15 bases between them. Germline assignment: CDR1 SEHNR and CDR2 FQNEAQ (reference sequence). CDR3 DNA: TGTGCCAGCAGCTCGCCCGAGACAGACAACCAAGAGACCCAGTACTTC. Translating gives CASSSPETDNQETQYF.

On this clone: Given the absence of the conserved phenylalanine or tryptophan at the CDR3 end, a read error is likely. This chain joins TRBV29-1 and TRBJ2-7; D is possibly TRBD2 (6 bases). CDR1 and CDR2 from the germline V gene are SQVTM and ANQGSEA. The CDR3 runs 13 residues. V lost 0 bases and J lost 9, with 15 bases in between. Here the CDR3 reads CSVEDRTTEGQYL. The CDR3 nucleotides are TGCAGCGTTGAAGATCGTACGACGGAGGGGCAGTACCTC.